Listed here are 20 T cell receptor beta chains from one sample, sequenced in a study of blood T cell repertoires in COVID-19. The table came from immunoSEQ multiplex PCR; TCRdb's copy has only in-frame clones and leaves some out. The profile shows fewer than 650,000 clones, around 90% of them singletons. The sequencing input was peripheral blood. The receptors derive from a woman between 45 and 65 years old with COVID-19, enrolled during active disease.

V and J are TRBV6-1 and TRBJ2-7, with 12 bases identical to TRBD2. This CDR3 is built from 18 residues. V lost 4 bases to trimming and J lost 2 bases; unmatched junction nucleotides: 12. The germline CDR1 and CDR2 sequences are MNHNS and SASEGT. CDR3 DNA sequence: TGTGCCAGCAGTGGGGCCCAGAAACTAGCGGGGGGAACCTACGAGCAGTACTTC. Encoded protein: CASSGAQKLAGGTYEQYF.

CDR3 region: CASSEQGYTEAFF. CDR3 bases: TGTGCCAGCAGTGAGCAGGGCTACACTGAAGCTTTCTTT. This chain connects TRBV2 to TRBJ1-1; D possibly corresponds to TRBD1 (5 bases). The CDR3 runs to 13 residues. Trimming removed 3 bases at V and 3 bases at J, with 8 bases between. Per germline, CDR1 SNHLY and CDR2 FYNNEI.

The V and J genes are TRBV5-6 and TRBJ1-4; D not certain. Trimming stripped 1 base from V and 1 base from J, with 5 bases between. The germline V gene has CDR1 SGHDT and CDR2 YYEEEE. The CDR3 length is 14 residues. The CDR3 sequence is CASSLRLTNEKLFF. The CDR3 nucleotides read TGTGCCAGCAGCTTGAGACTAACTAATGAAAAACTGTTTTTT.

V usage is TRBV19 and J usage is TRBJ1-2, with a weak D call TRBD1 (6 bases). Between the trimmed V and J ends, which lost 5 bases and 4 bases, there was a span of 11 bases. The germline V gene has CDR1 LNHDA and CDR2 SQIVND (reference sequence). CDR3 size: 13 residues. Here the CDR3 reads CASSQGQPYGYTF. CDR3 DNA sequence: TGTGCCAGTAGTCAAGGACAGCCCTATGGCTACACCTTC. Full variable domain (outside the CDR3, taken from reference TRBV19 and TRBJ1-2): DGGITQSPKYLFRKEGQNVTLSCEQNLNHDAMYWYRQDPGQGLRLIYYSQIVNDFQKGDIAEGYSVSREKKESFPLTVTSAQKNPTAFYLCASSQGQPYGYTFGSGTRLTVV.

Only a few counts were recorded for this clone. The chain couples TRBV5-1 to TRBJ2-7, with D perhaps TRBD1 (6 bases). In germline, CDR1 is SGHRS, CDR2 YFSETQ. The CDR3 consists of 15 residues. Trimming cost V 0 bases and J 3 bases, with 13 bases left between them. The CDR3 sequence: CASSLGAGVNYEQYF. The CDR3 nucleotides read TGCGCCAGCAGCTTGGGGGCAGGGGTCAACTACGAGCAGTACTTC.

The V call is TRBV28, the J call TRBJ1-5; D possibly corresponds to TRBD1 (6 bases). This CDR3 spans 14 amino acids. Germline V gene lookup returns CDR1 MDHEN and CDR2 SYDVKM. Trimming stripped 5 bases from V and 5 bases from J, with 13 bases between. CDR3 region: CASSVSTGYQPQHF. DNA for the CDR3: TGTGCCAGCAGTGTAAGTACAGGGTATCAGCCCCAGCATTTT. Full variable domain (missing parts from reference TRBV28 and TRBJ1-5): DVKVTQSSRYLVKRTGEKVFLECVQDMDHENMFWYRQDPGLGLRLIYFSYDVKMKEKGDIPEGYSVSREKKERFSLILESASTNQTSMYLCASSVSTGYQPQHFGDGTRLSIL.

This clone was recorded only once. The rearrangement joins TRBV9 to TRBJ1-5; 8 bases map to TRBD1. The CDR3 is 16 residues long. V was pared by 4 bases and J by 2 bases, with 8 bases of the junction left unmatched. Germline CDR1 is SGDLS and CDR2 is YYNGEE. This CDR3 is CASSSGQGFGNQPQHF. The CDR3 DNA follows: TGTGCCAGCAGCTCCGGACAGGGCTTTGGCAATCAGCCCCAGCATTTT.

The chain is built from TRBV6-5 and TRBJ2-7; TRBD1 matches 8 bases. The CDR3 loop spans 15 amino acids. The J segment lost 2 bases and the V segment lost 2 bases, leaving 5 bases of the junction unmatched. CDR1 MNHEY and CDR2 SVGAGI come from the germline V gene. The CDR3 sequence is CASSYRTGRPYEQYF. In nucleotides, the CDR3 is TGTGCCAGCAGTTACAGGACAGGGAGACCCTACGAGCAGTACTTC.

V is TRBV6-5 and J is TRBJ1-5; 10 bases align to TRBD1. Germline trimming cut 5 bases from V and 7 bases from J; bases unmatched to any gene: 8. The CDR3 runs 15 residues. The V gene's germline CDR1 is MNHEY and CDR2 SVGAGI. The CDR3: CASSPSTGGTQPQHF. The CDR3, as DNA: TGTGCCAGCAGTCCCTCGACAGGGGGCACCCAGCCCCAGCATTTT.

The chain recombines TRBV5-5 with TRBJ2-4; D gene uncertain. This CDR3 has 16 amino acids. V lost 4 bases, J lost 0 bases, and 14 bases lay in between. Germline CDR1 reads SGHKS; CDR2 reads YYEKEE (reference sequence). Here the CDR3 reads CASSDDGFSAKNIQYF. In DNA form, the CDR3 reads TGTGCCAGCAGCGACGACGGGTTTTCAGCCAAAAACATTCAGTACTTC.

The V gene is TRBV2, the J gene TRBJ1-1; D unclear. V dropped 4 bases and J dropped 6 bases, with 18 bases sitting between them. Germline CDR1 is SNHLY and CDR2 is FYNNEI. This CDR3 is 15 amino acids long. In nucleotides, the CDR3 is TGTGCCAGCAGTGCCCAAAGGCGGAACACTGCTGAAGCTTTCTTT. This translates into CASSAQRRNTAEAFF. Full variable domain (rest looked up from reference TRBV2 and TRBJ1-1): EPEVTQTPSHQVTQMGQEVILRCVPISNHLYFYWYRQILGQKVEFLVSFYNNEISEKSEIFDDQFSVERPDGSNFTLKIRSTKLEDSAMYFCASSAQRRNTAEAFFGQGTRLTVV.

CDR3 protein: CSARGGSGNTIYF. CDR3 DNA sequence: TGCAGCGCAAGAGGGGGCTCTGGAAACACCATATATTTT. The chain joins TRBV29-1 to TRBJ1-3; D is possibly TRBD1 (6 bases). The CDR3 contains 13 residues. Germline lookup yields CDR1 SQVTM and CDR2 ANQGSEA. V dropped 7 bases and J dropped 0 bases, with 10 bases sitting between them.

V is TRBV19 and J is TRBJ1-2; TRBD1 agrees at 7 bases. The germline V gene encodes CDR1 LNHDA and CDR2 SQIVND (reference sequence). There are 15 residues in the CDR3. V gave up 10 bases and J gave up 0 bases; unmatched junction bases: 11. The CDR3 nucleotides are TGTGCCACAATACCTGGGACAGCTTCTAACTATGGCTACACCTTC. This gives the protein CATIPGTASNYGYTF. The whole variable domain, remainder taken from reference TRBV19 and TRBJ1-2, is DGGITQSPKYLFRKEGQNVTLSCEQNLNHDAMYWYRQDPGQGLRLIYYSQIVNDFQKGDIAEGYSVSREKKESFPLTVTSAQKNPTAFYLCATIPGTASNYGYTFGSGTRLTVV.

The V call is TRBV24-1, the J call TRBJ2-3; possibly TRBD1 for D (6 bases). V was pared by 5 bases and J by 2 bases, with 16 bases between. The CDR3 extends over 16 amino acids. Germline V gene data show CDR1 as KGHDR and CDR2 as SFDVKD. CDR3 region: CATSGSGASHTDTQYF. CDR3 in DNA: TGTGCCACCAGTGGTTCAGGGGCTAGCCACACAGATACGCAGTATTTT.

The genes are TRBV4-1 and TRBJ1-4, with D perhaps matching TRBD1 (6 bases). Germline V lookup: CDR1 MGHRA, CDR2 YSYEKL. This CDR3 contains 16 residues. Trimming removed 1 base at V and 2 bases at J, with 11 bases between. The CDR3 region has the DNA TGCGCCAGCAGCCAAGGATCAACAGGGACTAATGAAAAACTGTTTTTT. Protein product: CASSQGSTGTNEKLFF.

The count of this clone is one. The chain is built from TRBV30 and TRBJ2-5; D is perhaps TRBD1 (5 bases). The germline gives CDR1 GTSNPN, CDR2 SVGIG (reference sequence). V lost 8 bases to trimming and J lost 7 bases, with 17 bases between them. The CDR3 has 12 residues. Here the CDR3 reads CAGIRQGRTQYF. The CDR3 DNA reads as TGTGCCGGGATTCGGCAGGGAAGGACCCAGTACTTC.

The chain uses TRBV6-1 and TRBJ2-7, with 7 bases identical to TRBD1. The V gene's germline CDR1 is MNHNS and CDR2 SASEGT. The CDR3 is 17 residues long. Unmatched junction bases numbered 15, after V lost 4 bases and J lost 3 bases. This CDR3 is CASSAPPLLDRLYEQYF. CDR3 sequence (DNA): TGTGCCAGCAGTGCACCTCCCCTACTGGACAGGCTCTACGAGCAGTACTTC.

The sample holds a few counts of this clone. The V gene is TRBV7-3, the J gene TRBJ2-2; 8 bases fit TRBD1. Losses at the gene ends were 1 base for V and 4 bases for J; bases not matched to a gene: 5. The CDR3 spans 16 residues. Germline V gene data show CDR1 as SGHTA and CDR2 as FQGTGA. The CDR3 region has the DNA TGTGCCAGCAGCTTAAGAAGGACAGGGACCACCGGGGAGCTGTTTTTT. This encodes CASSLRRTGTTGELFF. Together with reference TRBV7-3 and TRBJ2-2, the CDR3 gives the full variable domain: GAGVSQTPSNKVTEKGKYVELRCDPISGHTALYWYRQSLGQGPEFLIYFQGTGAADDSGLPNDRFFAVRPEGSVSTLKIQRTERGDSAVYLCASSLRRTGTTGELFFGEGSRLTVL.

The chain carries TRBV23-1 and TRBJ1-5; TRBD1 aligns across 8 bases. TRBV23-1 is flagged as an ORF with uncertain function. The V segment lost 0 bases and the J segment 2 bases; nucleotides outside the gene matches: 18. CDR3 length: 21 residues. This chain's CDR3 is CASSQSPPGQDKAYGNQPQHF. CDR3 nucleotide sequence: TGCGCCAGCAGTCAATCCCCCCCGGGACAGGATAAAGCCTATGGCAATCAGCCCCAGCATTTT.

J is TRBJ2-5 and V is TRBV11-2; TRBD1 agrees at 8 bases. The ends lost 5 bases at V and 7 bases at J; junction bases unmatched: 15. The CDR3 length is 16 residues. Germline loops: CDR1 SGHAT, CDR2 FQNNGV. In DNA, the CDR3 is TGTGCCAGCAGCAGCCCCGGGACAGGAGCGCGAGGGACCCAGTACTTC. It translates to CASSSPGTGARGTQYF.